These T cell receptor beta chains were read from a single sample in a study of blood T cell repertoires in COVID-19. TCRdb's table, derived via immunoSEQ multiplex PCR, lists solely in-frame clones and lacks some. The sample has hundreds of thousands of clones; approximately 89% are singletons. The sequencing input was PBMCs or T cells enriched from blood (not recorded which). These receptors all come from a woman aged 40-49 years who had recovered from COVID-19. CDR3s leave out the opening cysteine and the closing phenylalanine or tryptophan. Fields, in order: V gene, J gene, CDR3 protein.

TRBV12-3/TRBV12-4	TRBJ1-2	ASSSTGSYGYT
TRBV7-9	TRBJ2-3	ASSSWEGQGDTQY
TRBV15	TRBJ2-7	ATSRDPLNEQY
TRBV28	TRBJ1-6	ASSSYQGYNSPLH
TRBV7-9	TRBJ2-6	ASSFSGPIPGANVLT
TRBV3-1/TRBV3-2	TRBJ1-5	ASSRDRGLNQPQH
TRBV7-3	TRBJ2-1	ASSVSGGEHNEQF
TRBV9	TRBJ2-3	ASSKTASTDTQY
TRBV19	TRBJ2-5	ASSMLAGGQKTQY
TRBV7-2	TRBJ2-1	ASSGTSGGFNNEQF
TRBV27	TRBJ2-1	ASSFLRVDGSNEQF
TRBV3-1/TRBV3-2	TRBJ1-2	ASSQGRAGRYGYT
TRBV19	TRBJ1-5	ASSLAARGEPQH
TRBV27	TRBJ2-2	ASSLTGYTGELF
TRBV11-2	TRBJ1-2	ASSSKANYGYT
TRBV27	TRBJ2-3	ASSSRLAGSTDTQY
TRBV7-9	TRBJ2-7	ASSPVAGEAYEQY
TRBV27	TRBJ2-7	ASRGYTGANPYEQY
TRBV3-1/TRBV3-2	TRBJ2-5	ASSQGTVQETQY
TRBV18	TRBJ1-1	ASSNIMANTEAF
TRBV5-1	TRBJ2-4	ASSSLGGNIQY
TRBV6-5	TRBJ1-2	ASSYSIDRPESYT
TRBV3-1/TRBV3-2	TRBJ2-1	ASSQDLRPGNEQF
TRBV4-2	TRBJ1-1	ASSQERGLNTEAF
TRBV20-1	TRBJ2-7	SAEGAHEQY
TRBV27	TRBJ1-2	ASSSPQAGNYGYT
TRBV2	TRBJ2-7	ASLTLAATYEQY
TRBV28	TRBJ2-5	ASSITSRETQY
TRBV7-6	TRBJ1-2	ASSLQGARDGYT
TRBV3-1/TRBV3-2	TRBJ1-2	ASSPPTGYGYT
TRBV18	TRBJ1-4	ASSPEREKLF
TRBV7-4	TRBJ2-3	ASSQVGVDTQY
TRBV19	TRBJ2-4	ASSIQRRGNIQY
TRBV5-1	TRBJ2-7	ASSPLSVGLPYEQY
TRBV19	TRBJ1-4	ASSSPSGSTVEKLF
TRBV7-9	TRBJ1-1	ASSRGTLEKAF
TRBV3-1/TRBV3-2	TRBJ2-7	ASSQGGTGVSEQY
TRBV7-3	TRBJ2-5	ASSLQASGGGETQY
TRBV15	TRBJ1-4	ATSRGLDEKLF